This T cell receptor (beta chain) was identified during a study of cytomegalovirus exposure and HLA in healthy donors. As for the study in general: Roughly 80 million unique TCRs from HLA-typed donors were held in an early data release.

The CDR3 has 18 amino acids. V shed 1 base and J 1 base; nucleotides not matched to a gene: 11. Germline V CDR1 and CDR2: MDHEN, SYDVKM. 60 Vbeta and 13 Jbeta primers were used in PCR. Original methodology: About 12 million of 70 million to 80 million unique TCR beta chains were shared, per a later count. The method was immunoSEQ multiplex PCR; TCRdb's version includes in-frame clones alone and lacks a portion of them. V, J and clone size derive from that table, while D and trimming were established from the DNA sequence. Among 110,000 or so clones listed, 65% to 85% were seen once. The specimen was PBMCs. This clonotype was sampled from a man aged 45-65 years in good health and CMV-seropositive. This chain connects TRBV28 to TRBJ2-3, with 7 nucleotides matching TRBD2. The CDR3: CASSLSSGTPSRTDTQYF. In DNA, the CDR3 is TGTGCCAGCAGTTTATCCAGCGGGACCCCTTCACGCACAGATACGCAGTATTTT.